This T cell receptor (beta chain) was identified during a study of somatic mutations in cytotoxic T cells in rheumatoid arthritis. Germline V lookup: CDR1 SEHNR, CDR2 FQNEAQ (reference sequence). The CDR3 is 16 amino acids. The V segment lost 2 bases and the J segment 5 bases; nucleotides outside the gene matches: 6. Isolation of the CD4+ and CD8+ populations was accomplished via positive magnetic bead selection, with purity assessed by flow cytometry. TCRdb's table, derived via immunoSEQ multiplex PCR, lists solely in-frame clones and lacks some. The sample holds 15,000 or so clones, about four fifths seen once.

The chain is built from TRBV7-9 and TRBJ1-6, with 7 bases aligning to TRBD1. The origin of this receptor is an adult with rheumatoid arthritis. The source material was CD8+ T cells sorted from blood. The CDR3 nucleotides are TGTGCCAGCAGCTTATTTCCCAGGGGGGATAATTCACCCCTCCACTTT. Its protein product is CASSLFPRGDNSPLHF.